The clone carrying this T cell receptor (beta chain) occurred once. Its antigen is not known. This specimen comes from a study of OX40 agonist ivuxolimab in advanced cancers. Study background: Dose-escalation patients had hepatocellular carcinoma, melanoma, renal cell or head and neck cancer. The eligibility criteria allowed prior anti-PD-1, anti-PD-L1 or anti-CTLA-4 therapy, and about 40% had some. Three patients responded partially, comprising one with hepatocellular carcinoma and two with cutaneous melanoma. Study results and caveats: More expanded clones were found, on average, in CD8+ than in CD4+ T cells.

This CDR3 has 16 amino acids. V shed 4 bases and J 0 bases; nucleotides not matched to a gene: 2. Germline CDR1 reads SGHTA; CDR2 reads FQGTGA. This table comes from immunoSEQ multiplex PCR, and its TCRdb copy is limited to in-frame clones, with some not included. The sample lists some 97,000 clones, around 91% occurring once. The receptor's source is an adult with an advanced solid tumor such as melanoma, head and neck, liver or kidney cancer. Source: CD4+ or CD8+ T cells sorted from blood, taken in a trial of the OX40 agonist ivuxolimab. The chain has TRBV7-3 and TRBJ2-3; TRBD2 matches 12 bases. The CDR3 region has the DNA TGTGCCAGCAGCTCAGGGACTAGCGGGAGCACAGATACGCAGTATTTT. Its protein is CASSSGTSGSTDTQYF.